These 14 T cell receptor beta chains originate from one sample sequenced in a study of cytomegalovirus exposure and HLA in healthy donors. A multiplex PCR was run with 60 Vbeta primers and 13 Jbeta primers. Sequenced by immunoSEQ multiplex PCR; TCRdb stores in-frame clones only, minus some. The sample lists roughly 200,000 clones, roughly four fifths occurring once. Sequencing was done on a sample of PBMCs. The source of these receptors is a man aged 25 to 40 in good health and CMV-seronegative.

About this clone itself: Other nucleotide sequences from this sample produce the same CDR3. The chain links TRBV5-1 to TRBJ2-5, with D maybe TRBD1 (6 bases). The CDR3 extends over 14 amino acids. Germline CDR1 reads SGHRS; CDR2 reads YFSETQ. Trimming removed 3 bases from V and 2 bases from J, with 11 bases in between. The CDR3 sequence: CASSSGQSQETQYF. The CDR3 DNA follows: TGCGCCAGCAGCTCTGGACAGAGTCAAGAGACCCAGTACTTC.

The chain uses TRBV25-1 and TRBJ2-1, with TRBD1 identical over 7 bases. Germline CDR1 reads MGHDK; CDR2 reads SYGVNS. V gave up 2 bases and J gave up 7 bases; unmatched junction bases: 11. The CDR3 is 16 amino acids. The CDR3 DNA reads TGTGCCAGCAGTGAAACTGGAACAGGGGTGGTGAATGAGCAGTTCTTC. The encoded protein is CASSETGTGVVNEQFF.

The chain has TRBV12-5 and TRBJ1-3, with D possibly TRBD1 on 5 matching bases. Germline CDR1 and CDR2: LGHNT and FRNRAP. The CDR3 totals 16 residues. Trimming removed 4 bases from V and 4 bases from J, with 17 bases in between. The CDR3 nucleotides read TGTGCTAGTGGTTGGGGGGGGAGCGATGCGGGAAACACCATATATTTT. It encodes CASGWGGSDAGNTIYF. The variable domain in full, with the rest retrieved from reference TRBV12-5 and TRBJ1-3, is DARVTQTPRHKVTEMGQEVTMRCQPILGHNTVFWYRQTMMQGLELLAYFRNRAPLDDSGMPKDRFSAEMPDATLATLKIQPSEPRDSAVYFCASGWGGSDAGNTIYFGEGSWLTVV.

This sequence joins TRBV19 and TRBJ2-3, with 9 nucleotides matching TRBD1. With 2 bases clipped from V and 1 base from J, the junction kept 4 bases outside the gene matches. The CDR3 runs to 16 residues. CDR1 is LNHDA and CDR2 is SQIVND in the germline V gene (reference sequence). The CDR3 sequence: CASSIQQGARTDTQYF. The CDR3 DNA follows: TGTGCCAGTAGTATACAACAGGGGGCCCGCACAGATACGCAGTATTTT.

There are a few counts of this clone. This sequence joins TRBV27 and TRBJ1-6, with 7 bases aligning to TRBD1. V was clipped by 2 bases and J by 7 bases; unmatched bases: 11. This CDR3 is 17 amino acids long. The germline CDR1 and CDR2 sequences are MNHEY and SMNVEV (reference sequence). CDR3 DNA sequence: TGTGCCAGCAGTTTACAGGACAGGCCCACGTCAAATTCACCCCTCCACTTT. This translates into CASSLQDRPTSNSPLHF.

The genes are TRBV6-1 and TRBJ2-5; the D gene is possibly TRBD1 (6 bases). The J call may be mistaken, given a closer DNA end match to TRBJ2-7. The CDR3 covers 15 residues. CDR1 and CDR2 from the germline V gene are MNHNS and SASEGT. Here the CDR3 DNA reads TGTGCCAGCACCCCCTCCCCGGACAGATCCTACGAGCAGTACTTC. It yields the protein CASTPSPDRSYEQYF.

This clone was found once. The chain carries TRBV7-2 and TRBJ1-5; 7 nucleotides align to TRBD1. This CDR3 is 16 amino acids long. Looked up from germline, CDR1 is SGHTA and CDR2 is FQGNSA. The J segment lost 2 bases and the V segment lost 2 bases, leaving 6 bases of the junction unmatched. For the CDR3, the DNA is TGTGCCAGCAGCTTACTCTCTGGGACAGGCAATCAGCCCCAGCATTTT. Translating it yields CASSLLSGTGNQPQHF.

CDR3 sequence (DNA): TGTGCCAGCAGCTTTTCAGGGACTGGAAACACCATATATTTT. Translation: CASSFSGTGNTIYF. The chain carries TRBV5-4 and TRBJ1-3; D is perhaps TRBD1 (5 bases). V lost 2 bases to trimming and J lost 2 bases, with 8 bases between them. There are 14 residues in the CDR3. Germline CDR1 is SGHNT and CDR2 is YYREEE (reference sequence).

This clone is a singleton in its sample. The genes are TRBV5-4 and TRBJ2-5; possibly TRBD1 for D (6 bases). V was trimmed by 0 bases and J by 3 bases, leaving 9 bases between them. Germline CDR1 reads SGHNT; CDR2 reads YYREEE (reference sequence). This CDR3 contains 14 residues. In nucleotides, the CDR3 is TGTGCCAGCAGCTTGGACAGGGTGAAAGAGACCCAGTACTTC. It is translated as CASSLDRVKETQYF.

This chain links TRBV18 with TRBJ1-1, with D tentatively TRBD1 (6 bases). Deletions cut 3 bases from V and 0 bases from J, with 8 bases between. The CDR3 runs 14 residues. Germline CDR1 KGHSH, CDR2 LQKENI. CDR3 region: CASSPQGMNTEAFF. The CDR3, as DNA: TGTGCCAGCTCACCTCAGGGGATGAACACTGAAGCTTTCTTT.

This chain uses TRBV19 with TRBJ1-6, with 7 positions matching TRBD1. Germline V CDR1 and CDR2: LNHDA, SQIVND (reference sequence). The ends lost 8 bases at V and 7 bases at J; junction bases unmatched: 2. The CDR3 runs to 12 residues. The CDR3 DNA follows: TGTGCCAGTGGGACAGCAAATTCACCCCTCCACTTT. This sequence encodes CASGTANSPLHF.

This sequence joins TRBV5-6 and TRBJ2-7, with D possibly being TRBD1 (5 bases). Germline values: CDR1 SGHDT, CDR2 YYEEEE. The CDR3 runs 17 residues. The V gene lost 2 bases and the J gene lost 7 bases, with 25 bases spanning the gap. The CDR3 sequence is CASSLAGYQTYGKEQYF. The CDR3 DNA follows: TGTGCCAGCAGCTTAGCAGGGTATCAAACCTACGGCAAGGAGCAGTACTTC. Looking up the rest from reference TRBV5-6 and TRBJ2-7 gives the full variable domain: DAGVTQSPTHLIKTRGQQVTLRCSPKSGHDTVSWYQQALGQGPQFIFQYYEEEERQRGNFPDRFSGHQFPNYSSELNVNALLLGDSALYLCASSLAGYQTYGKEQYFGPGTRLTVT.

This clone appeared once. The CDR3 ends on some other residue instead of the conserved phenylalanine or tryptophan, so this is likely a read error. J is TRBJ1-2 and V is TRBV6-5; D gene ambiguous. The ends were cut back, 2 bases at V and 0 bases at J, with 4 bases in the middle. CDR1 is MNHEY, CDR2 SVGAGI, per germline. This CDR3 is 13 amino acids long. The CDR3 region has the DNA TGTGCCAGCAGTTACGGTGCTAACTATGGCTACACCTCC. It codes for CASSYGANYGYTS.

The chain links TRBV5-1 to TRBJ2-7; D possibly corresponds to TRBD2 (6 bases). Germline V lookup: CDR1 SGHRS, CDR2 YFSETQ. CDR3 length equals 14 residues. V gave up 4 bases and J gave up 6 bases, with 17 bases separating them. The CDR3 DNA reads TGCGCCAGCAGCCCAGCCCCCCCCGGGGGCGAGCAGTACTTC. This codes for CASSPAPPGGEQYF. Supplemented by reference TRBV5-1 and TRBJ2-7, the full variable domain reads KAGVTQTPRYLIKTRGQQVTLSCSPISGHRSVSWYQQTPGQGLQFLFEYFSETQRNKGNFPGRFSGRQFSNSRSEMNVSTLELGDSALYLCASSPAPPGGEQYFGPGTRLTVT.